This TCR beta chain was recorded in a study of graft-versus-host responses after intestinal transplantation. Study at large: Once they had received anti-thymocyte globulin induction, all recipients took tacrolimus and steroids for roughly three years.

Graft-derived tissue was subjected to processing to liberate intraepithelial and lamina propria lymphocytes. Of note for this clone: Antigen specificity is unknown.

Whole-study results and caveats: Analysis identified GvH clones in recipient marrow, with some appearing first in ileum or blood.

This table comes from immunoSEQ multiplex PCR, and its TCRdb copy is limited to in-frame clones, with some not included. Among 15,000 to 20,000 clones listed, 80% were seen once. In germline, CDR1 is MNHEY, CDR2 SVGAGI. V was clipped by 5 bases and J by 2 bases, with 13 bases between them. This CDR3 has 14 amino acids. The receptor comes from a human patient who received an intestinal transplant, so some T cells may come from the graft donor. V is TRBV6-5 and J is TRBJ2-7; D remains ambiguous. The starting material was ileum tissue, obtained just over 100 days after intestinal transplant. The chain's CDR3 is CASSPFDPAYEQYF. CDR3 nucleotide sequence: TGTGCCAGCAGTCCCTTCGACCCAGCCTACGAGCAGTACTTC.